Following are 20 T cell receptor beta chains from one sample sequenced in a study of CD8 T cells in ankylosing spondylitis. Findings and limits, study-wide: Apparently characteristic of ankylosing spondylitis blood was a TCR beta motif (about 8 highly homologous variants).

Each CDR3 protein is one row after TCRdb ran MiXCR on the 5' RACE reads. This sample has about 800,000 distinct CDR3 sequences, with 12% found just once. No antigen is known for these receptors. Material for sequencing was blood, either unsorted or a sorted T cell fraction (not recorded which). Source of these receptors: a male donor with ankylosing spondylitis.

The chain carries TRBV11-1 and TRBJ2-7, with D possibly matching TRBD2 (5 bases). The CDR3 covers 16 residues. The V end lost 1 base, the J end lost 5 bases, and 18 bases lay between the germline ends. From germline, CDR1 is SGHAT and CDR2 FQDESV (reference sequence). In nucleotides, the CDR3 is TGTGCCAGCAGCTTAGTACGGGCAGAGGGCGACCACGAGCAGTACTTC. This translates into CASSLVRAEGDHEQYF.

The chain carries TRBV12-5 and TRBJ2-6; TRBD2 might be the D (6 bases). Between the trimmed V and J ends, which lost 7 bases and 2 bases, there was a span of 21 bases. The CDR3 contains 18 residues. From germline, CDR1 is LGHNT and CDR2 FRNRAP. CDR3 region: CASALWRDLNTGANVLTF. The CDR3 DNA reads as TGTGCTAGTGCCCTGTGGAGGGACCTTAACACTGGGGCCAACGTCCTGACTTTC.

This clonotype was seen a few times. The rearrangement joins TRBV18 to TRBJ2-7; D remains unclear. Between the trimmed V and J ends, which lost 5 bases and 3 bases, there was a span of 11 bases. CDR3 length: 13 residues. The germline V gene encodes CDR1 KGHSH and CDR2 LQKENI. In DNA form, the CDR3 reads TGTGCCAGCTCAGACCGAACTCGCTACGAGCAGTACTTC. The encoded protein is CASSDRTRYEQYF.

This clonotype has a handful of counts. A read error may explain this, as a much larger clone is one base away. The chain joins TRBV20-1 to TRBJ2-5, with 7 bases that match TRBD1. The CDR3 totals 15 residues. Germline CDR1 reads DFQATT; CDR2 reads SNEGSKA (reference sequence). Here the CDR3 reads CCARPTGARRETQYF. The CDR3 DNA is TGCTGTGCTAGGCCAACAGGGGCTCGGAGGGAGACCCAGTACTTC.

This clonotype was observed many times. The genes are TRBV7-3 and TRBJ2-3, with 10 bases aligning to TRBD1. This CDR3 comprises 14 residues. Germline-derived CDR1 and CDR2 are SGHTA and FQGTGA. J was trimmed by 7 bases and V by 4 bases; bases with no gene match: 5. The CDR3 is CASSSTGGLYTQYF. In DNA form, the CDR3 reads TGTGCCAGCAGCTCGACAGGGGGCCTGTATACGCAGTATTTT.

There are many counts of this clonotype. This sequence joins TRBV4-3 and TRBJ2-7; TRBD1 is a possible D gene (6 bases). CDR3 length equals 17 residues. Germline-derived CDR1 and CDR2 are LGHNA and YSLEER. Trimming took 0 bases from V and 7 from J, leaving 22 bases between them. The DNA for the CDR3 is TGCGCCAGCAGCCAAGATTATAACAGGGCCTGGTCGGGGGAGCAGTACTTC. This gives the protein CASSQDYNRAWSGEQYF.

The gene calls are TRBV4-1 and TRBJ1-1; D is ambiguous. The CDR3 contains 16 residues. CDR1 is MGHRA and CDR2 is YSYEKL in the germline V gene. V was clipped by 0 bases and J by 0 bases, with 11 bases between them. The chain's CDR3 is CASSQDWGPVNTEAFF. CDR3 bases: TGCGCCAGCAGCCAAGATTGGGGTCCGGTGAACACTGAAGCTTTCTTT.

The table lists this clonotype with a few counts. The rearrangement joins TRBV5-1 to TRBJ2-7; D may be TRBD2 (6 bases). The CDR3 totals 13 residues. The ends were cut back, 4 bases at V and 3 bases at J, with 11 bases in the middle. CDR1 and CDR2 from the germline V gene are SGHRS and YFSETQ. In nucleotides, the CDR3 is TGCGCCAGCAGCATAACGGGACTCTACGAGCAGTACTTC. This sequence encodes CASSITGLYEQYF.

This clonotype was picked up many times. V and J are TRBV29-1 and TRBJ2-7; 7 nucleotides match TRBD1. Germline assignment: CDR1 SQVTM and CDR2 ANQGSEA. The CDR3 sequence is 16 residues long. The V gene end was trimmed by 0 bases and the J gene end by 0 bases; junction bases not matched to a gene: 8. The CDR3 sequence is CSVEDWQGVGSYEQYF. For the CDR3, the DNA is TGCAGCGTTGAAGATTGGCAGGGGGTTGGCTCCTACGAGCAGTACTTC.

This clonotype has more than one count but fewer than ten. V usage is TRBV4-3 and J usage is TRBJ2-3; TRBD1 might be the D (6 bases). Germline loops: CDR1 LGHNA, CDR2 YSLEER. The CDR3 extends over 15 amino acids. The germline V and J ends were trimmed by 0 bases and 3 bases, with 10 bases remaining between them. CDR3 bases: TGCGCCAGCAGCCAAGAGCCACAGGGAACAGATACGCAGTATTTT. Residues: CASSQEPQGTDTQYF.

This clonotype was counted a few times. Written as DNA, the CDR3 is TGCGCCAGCAGCTTGGTTGACGGGAACTACGAGCAGTACTTC. Its translation is CASSLVDGNYEQYF. V is TRBV5-1 and J is TRBJ2-7; weak D call: TRBD2 (5 bases). V lost 0 bases and J 3 bases, leaving 10 bases between the germline ends. CDR3 size: 14 residues. Per the germline V gene, CDR1 is SGHRS and CDR2 is YFSETQ.

This clonotype was seen more than once but under ten times. This chain connects TRBV10-3 to TRBJ2-3, with 11 bases that match TRBD1. This CDR3 comprises 14 residues. The germline gives CDR1 ENHRY, CDR2 SYGVKD. J lost 4 bases, V lost 6 bases, and 3 bases had no gene match. The CDR3 region is CAIRAGQGADTQYF. The CDR3 DNA reads as TGTGCCATCAGGGCGGGACAGGGGGCAGATACGCAGTATTTT.

The chain couples TRBV29-1 to TRBJ2-5, with D tentatively TRBD2 (5 bases). The V gene lost 7 bases and the J gene lost 5 bases, with 20 bases spanning the gap. From germline, CDR1 is SQVTM and CDR2 ANQGSEA. This CDR3 has 14 residues. The CDR3 nucleotides read TGCAGCGCTATTGACGTCCCTCGAGGGGAGACCCAGTACTTC. It codes for CSAIDVPRGETQYF.

The chain carries TRBV29-1 and TRBJ2-5; D possibly uses TRBD1 or TRBD2 (5 bases each). CDR1 and CDR2 from the germline V gene are SQVTM and ANQGSEA. The CDR3 has 14 residues. With 1 base removed from V and 5 bases from J, the gap between germline ends came to 14 bases. The CDR3: CSVEVGGTGETQYF. The CDR3 DNA is TGCAGCGTTGAAGTGGGTGGGACGGGGGAGACCCAGTACTTC.

This clonotype has just a few counts. For the CDR3, the DNA is TGTGCCAGCAGCCCGACAGGGGCCGACACCGGGGAGCTGTTTTTT. This codes for CASSPTGADTGELFF. The V and J genes are TRBV3-1 and TRBJ2-2; 8 nucleotides line up with TRBD1. The germline V gene encodes CDR1 LGHDT and CDR2 YNNKEL (reference sequence). This CDR3 is built from 15 residues. The ends lost 4 bases at V and 3 bases at J; junction bases unmatched: 4.

This clonotype was seen only a few times. J is TRBJ2-3 and V is TRBV7-2; D assignment may be TRBD1 or TRBD2 (6 bases each). Trimming pared 4 bases from V and 12 bases from J, leaving 17 bases between. This CDR3 contains 13 residues. Germline V gives CDR1 SGHTA, CDR2 FQGNSA. CDR3 sequence (DNA): TGTGCCAGCAGCTCACCCTCGGGGGCAGATCAGTATTTT. Translation: CASSSPSGADQYF.

There are a few counts of this clonotype. The chain joins TRBV7-9 to TRBJ2-3, with D possibly being TRBD1 (7 bases). The germline gives CDR1 SEHNR, CDR2 FQNEAQ (reference sequence). CDR3 length: 16 amino acids. Trimming cost V 1 base and J 0 bases, with 11 bases left between them. In DNA, the CDR3 is TGTGCCAGCAGCTTAGGGAGGGGGCCCAGCACAGATACGCAGTATTTT. Its translation is CASSLGRGPSTDTQYF.

This clonotype was observed many times. CDR3: CSVSPAPYTF. The CDR3 region has the DNA TGCAGCGTTTCGCCTGCCCCCTACACCTTC. The chain links TRBV29-1 to TRBJ1-2; D is ambiguous. The V gene's germline CDR1 is SQVTM and CDR2 ANQGSEA. The CDR3 extends over 10 amino acids. V was shortened by 5 bases and J by 10 bases, with 11 bases between the two germline ends.

This clonotype was observed a few times. V gene TRBV20-1 combines with J gene TRBJ2-4, with 13 bases matching TRBD2. CDR3 length equals 18 residues. The trim removed 1 base at V and 8 bases at J, leaving 14 bases unmatched. CDR1 is DFQATT, CDR2 SNEGSKA, per germline (reference sequence). The DNA for the CDR3 is TGCAGTGCTAGAGGGGGACTAGCGGGGTTGTTTGGTAATGACATTCAGTACTTC. Residues: CSARGGLAGLFGNDIQYF.

The sample holds many counts of this clonotype. An end of the junction does not agree with germline; a read error may underlie this. The chain uses TRBV7-2 and TRBJ2-1, with 8 bases that match TRBD2. CDR1 is SGHTA and CDR2 is FQGNSA in the germline V gene. The CDR3 covers 13 residues. The CDR3 protein is CASSLEVAGSCTF. The CDR3 nucleotides are TGTGCCAGCAGCTTAGAGGTAGCGGGGTCATGCACCTTC.